Here is one T cell receptor (beta chain) with its context. This sample was included in a study of preoperative IRX-2 immunotherapy in early breast cancer. The CDR3 runs to 12 residues. Looked up from germline, CDR1 is SQVTM and CDR2 is ANQGSEA. Trimming removed 7 bases from V and 6 bases from J, with 16 bases in between. Treatment denoted: preoperative locoregional IRX-2 cytokine immunotherapy. Samples came from a phase Ib trial of preoperative locoregional IRX-2 cytokine immunotherapy. TCRdb's copy holds only in-frame clones and misses some; the assay was immunoSEQ multiplex PCR. The table shows around 43,000 clones, with roughly 80% occurring only once.

The J gene is TRBJ2-7, the V gene TRBV29-1; the D gene could be TRBD1 or TRBD2 (5 bases each). Sample: tumor tissue, taken after IRX-2 immunotherapy. This receptor was obtained from a human donor with breast cancer. The CDR3 nucleotides are TGCAGCGCCAACGAGGGGAGCGCCGAGCAGTACTTC. As protein: CSANEGSAEQYF.